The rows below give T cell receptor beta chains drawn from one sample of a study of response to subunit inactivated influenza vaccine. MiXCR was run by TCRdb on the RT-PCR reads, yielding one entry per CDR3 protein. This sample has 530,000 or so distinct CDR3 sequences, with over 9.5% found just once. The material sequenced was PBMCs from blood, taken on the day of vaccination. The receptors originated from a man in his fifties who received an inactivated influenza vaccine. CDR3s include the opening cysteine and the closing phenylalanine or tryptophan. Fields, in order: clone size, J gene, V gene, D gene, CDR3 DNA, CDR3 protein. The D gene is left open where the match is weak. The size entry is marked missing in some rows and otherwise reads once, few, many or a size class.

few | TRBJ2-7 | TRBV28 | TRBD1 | TGTGCCAGCACCACGAATCCGGGACAGGGCCCCTACGAGCAGTACTTC | CASTTNPGQGPYEQYF
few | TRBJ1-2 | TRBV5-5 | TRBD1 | TGTGCCAGCAGCTTGGATTCGGGACAGAGCTATGGCTACACCTTC | CASSLDSGQSYGYTF
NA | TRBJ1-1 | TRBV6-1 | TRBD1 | TGTGCCAGCAGACCGACAGGGGCTGGGACTGAAGCTTTCTTT | CASRPTGAGTEAFF
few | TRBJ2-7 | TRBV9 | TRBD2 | TGTGCCAGCAGCGTAGGGACTAGCGGGACCCCACTCGAGCAGTACTTC | CASSVGTSGTPLEQYF
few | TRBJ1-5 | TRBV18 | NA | TGTGCCAGCTCACCAGGGCGGGAAACAGGAGTTTGGGGGTCCAATCAGCCCCAGCATTTT | CASSPGRETGVWGSNQPQHF
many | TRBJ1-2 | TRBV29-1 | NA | TGCAGCGTTGAAGATCTGGGCATCAGTCCCACCTTC | CSVEDLGISPTF
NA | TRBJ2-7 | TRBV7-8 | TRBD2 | TGTGCCAGCAGCTTATACGGGGGGTTCTACGAGCAGTACTTC | CASSLYGGFYEQYF
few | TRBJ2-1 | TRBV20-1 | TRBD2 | TGCAGTGCTATCGGGGCTAGCGGGAGCTCCTACAATGAGCAGTTCTTC | CSAIGASGSSYNEQFF
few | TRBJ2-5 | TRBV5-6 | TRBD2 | TGTGCCAGCAGCGTTCTGGGGACTAACCAAGAGACCCAGTACTTC | CASSVLGTNQETQYF
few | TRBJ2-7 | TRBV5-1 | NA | TGCGCCAGCAGCTTGATGCAGCCAGCCGCTTACGAGCAGTACTTC | CASSLMQPAAYEQYF
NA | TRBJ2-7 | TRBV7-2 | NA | TGTGCCAGCTCCCCCTCGGTTCATCGGGTTTACGAGCAGTACTTC | CASSPSVHRVYEQYF
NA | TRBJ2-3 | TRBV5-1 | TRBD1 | TGCGCCAGCAGCCCCGGACAGGGATTGGGGACAGATACGCAGTATTTT | CASSPGQGLGTDTQYF
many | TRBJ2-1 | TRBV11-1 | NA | TGTGCCAGCAGCTTCTTGGTACGGGGTTCCTACAATGAGCAGTTCTTC | CASSFLVRGSYNEQFF
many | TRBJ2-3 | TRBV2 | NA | TGTGCCAGCAGATCCTGGGCGGGGGCCACAGATACGCAGTATTTT | CASRSWAGATDTQYF
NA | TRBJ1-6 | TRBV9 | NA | TGTGCCAGCAGCACCCATAATTCACCCCTCCACTTT | CASSTHNSPLHF
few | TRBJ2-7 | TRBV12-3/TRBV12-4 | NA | TGTGCCAGCAGTTTAAGGCGCGCCCGGTGGCACGAGCAGTACTTC | CASSLRRARWHEQYF
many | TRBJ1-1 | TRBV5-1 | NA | TGCGCCAGCAGCTCTTCCGGGACAACGAACACTGAAGCTTTCTTT | CASSSSGTTNTEAFF
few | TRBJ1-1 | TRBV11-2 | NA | TGTGCCAGCAGCAAACCCCGGAGGACTGAAGCTTTCTTT | CASSKPRRTEAFF
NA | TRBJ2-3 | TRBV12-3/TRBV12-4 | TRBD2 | TGTGCCAGCAGTTCCGGACTTTTACTAGCGGGGGTCACAGATACGCAGTATTTT | CASSSGLLLAGVTDTQYF
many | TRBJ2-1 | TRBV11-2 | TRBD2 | TGTGCCAGCAGCTTAGATCCTGGGACTAGAGTCTACAATGAGCAGTTCTTC | CASSLDPGTRVYNEQFF
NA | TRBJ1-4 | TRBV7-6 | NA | TGTGCCAGCAGCCATCAGCGAGGAGAAAAACTGTTTTTT | CASSHQRGEKLFF
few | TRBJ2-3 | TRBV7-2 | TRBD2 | TGTGCCAGCAGCTTAGCGGGGGGGATAGATACGCAGTATTTT | CASSLAGGIDTQYF
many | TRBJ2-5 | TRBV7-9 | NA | TGTGCCAGCAGCTACCTATGGACAGGGAGGGACCAAGAGACCCAGTACTTC | CASSYLWTGRDQETQYF
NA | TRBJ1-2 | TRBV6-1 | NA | TGTGCCAGCAGTCAAGGGACTCCTTGGGACTATGGCTACACCTTC | CASSQGTPWDYGYTF
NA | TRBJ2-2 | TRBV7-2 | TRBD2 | TGTGCCAGCAGCTTAGGAGGACTAGCGGGAGTCACCGGGGAGCTGTTTTTT | CASSLGGLAGVTGELFF
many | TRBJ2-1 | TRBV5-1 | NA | TGCGCCAGCAGCTTGTATATAGTTAATGAGCAGTTCTTC | CASSLYIVNEQFF
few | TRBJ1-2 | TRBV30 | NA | TGTGCCTGGAGTGTACTAATGGACCTCCATATCTTC | CAWSVLMDLHIF
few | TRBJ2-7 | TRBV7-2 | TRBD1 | TGTGCCAGCAGCAACCAACAGGGGTACGAGCAGTACTTC | CASSNQQGYEQYF
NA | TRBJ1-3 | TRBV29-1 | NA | TGCAGCGTGGGAGGCGGACCCATATATTTT | CSVGGGPIYF
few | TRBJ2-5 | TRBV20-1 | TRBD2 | TGCAGTGCTAGCGGGGGGGAAAGCCTGGAGACCCAGTACTTC | CSASGGESLETQYF
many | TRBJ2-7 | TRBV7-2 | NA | TGTGCCAGCAGCTTAAACCCTACCTACGAGCAGTACTTC | CASSLNPTYEQYF
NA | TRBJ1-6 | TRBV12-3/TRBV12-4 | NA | TGTGCCAGCAGTTTAGGGGGTTTTCCTAATTCACCCCTCCACTTT | CASSLGGFPNSPLHF
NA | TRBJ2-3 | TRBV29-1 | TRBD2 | TGCAGCGTCGCGAATTTAGCGGGGAGCACAGATACGCAGTATTTT | CSVANLAGSTDTQYF
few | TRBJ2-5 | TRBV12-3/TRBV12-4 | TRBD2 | TGTGCCAGCAGTATTAGTTTGAGCGGGGGGTCCTCAGAGACCCAGTACTTC | CASSISLSGGSSETQYF
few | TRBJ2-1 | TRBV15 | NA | TGTGCCACCAGCAGGGTAAACAATGAGCAGTTCTTC | CATSRVNNEQFF
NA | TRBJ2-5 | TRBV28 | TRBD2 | TGTGCCAGCAGTCCATCTAGCGGGGGCGATGGAGAGACCCAGTACTTC | CASSPSSGGDGETQYF
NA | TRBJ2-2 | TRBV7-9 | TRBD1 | TGTGCCAGCAGCCTGGACAGGGGGCCCGGGGAGCTGTTTTTT | CASSLDRGPGELFF
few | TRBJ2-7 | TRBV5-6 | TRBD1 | TGTGCCAGCGGGACAGGGCAGGGCTACGAGCAGTACTTC | CASGTGQGYEQYF
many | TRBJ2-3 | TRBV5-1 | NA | TGCGCCAGTAGGGACTCCACAGATACGCAGTATTTT | CASRDSTDTQYF
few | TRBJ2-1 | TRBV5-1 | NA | TGCGCCAGCAGCTTGGGATGGACCCGGTCGGACAATGAGCAGTTCTTC | CASSLGWTRSDNEQFF